This T cell receptor (beta chain) was sequenced for a study of tumor-infiltrating lymphocytes in primary liver carcinoma. Taking about 17-32 mg of unsorted bulk tissue, the authors co-extracted RNA and DNA. The input was approximately 500 ng total RNA; TCR beta cDNA was made from it with a constant-region primer. It was through three nested multiplex PCR rounds of slightly modified ARM-PCR that TCR beta libraries arose. Forward primers for TRBV1-TRBV30 and a C-beta reverse primer served the first two PCR rounds, at about 11 cycles each. A single record per CDR3 protein comes from TCRdb applying MiXCR to the multiplex PCR reads. This table has around 25,000 distinct CDR3 sequences, around 84% appearing once. The CDR3 is 13 amino acids. The V gene lost 2 bases and the J gene lost 5 bases, with 10 bases spanning the gap. Per germline, CDR1 MNHNS and CDR2 SASEGT. By proportion, this clonotype is medium-sized.

This receptor was identified in a man aged 35-49 years with primary liver carcinoma and hepatitis B virus infection. The chain joins TRBV6-1 to TRBJ2-7, with TRBD1 as a possible D gene (6 bases). Sequences were obtained from liver tumor tissue from sampling region 3. Documented subset: tumor region T3, left-lateral pole. CDR3 nucleotides: TGTGCCAGCAGTGAAAACAGGGAAAACGAGCAGTACTTC. This sequence encodes CASSENRENEQYF.